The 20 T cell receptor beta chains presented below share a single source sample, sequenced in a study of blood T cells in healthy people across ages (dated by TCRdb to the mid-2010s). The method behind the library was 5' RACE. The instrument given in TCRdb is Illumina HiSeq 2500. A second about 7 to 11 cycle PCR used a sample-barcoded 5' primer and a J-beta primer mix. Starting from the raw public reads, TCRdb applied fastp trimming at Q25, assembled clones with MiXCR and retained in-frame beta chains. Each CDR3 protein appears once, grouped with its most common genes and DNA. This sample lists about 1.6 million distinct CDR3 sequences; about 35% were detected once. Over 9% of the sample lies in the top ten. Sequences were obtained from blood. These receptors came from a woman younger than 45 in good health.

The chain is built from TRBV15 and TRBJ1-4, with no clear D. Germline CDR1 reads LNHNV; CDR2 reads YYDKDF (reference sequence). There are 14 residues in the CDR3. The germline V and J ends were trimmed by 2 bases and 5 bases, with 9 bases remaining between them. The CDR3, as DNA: TGTGCCACCAGCAGAACCGACCCGAATGAAAAACTGTTTTTT. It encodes CATSRTDPNEKLFF.

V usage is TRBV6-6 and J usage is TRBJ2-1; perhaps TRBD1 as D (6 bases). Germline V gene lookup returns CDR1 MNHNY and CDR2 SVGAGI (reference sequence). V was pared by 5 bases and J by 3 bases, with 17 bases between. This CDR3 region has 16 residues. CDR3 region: CASSDTAGVDYNEQFF. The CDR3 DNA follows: TGTGCCAGCAGTGATACGGCAGGGGTGGACTACAATGAGCAGTTCTTC.

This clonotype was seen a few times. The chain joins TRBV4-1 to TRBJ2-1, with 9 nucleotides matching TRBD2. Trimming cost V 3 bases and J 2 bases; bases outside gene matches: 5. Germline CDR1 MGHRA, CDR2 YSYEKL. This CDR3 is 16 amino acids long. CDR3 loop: CASSHQRGATYNEQFF. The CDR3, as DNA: TGCGCCAGCAGCCATCAGCGGGGGGCAACCTACAATGAGCAGTTCTTC.

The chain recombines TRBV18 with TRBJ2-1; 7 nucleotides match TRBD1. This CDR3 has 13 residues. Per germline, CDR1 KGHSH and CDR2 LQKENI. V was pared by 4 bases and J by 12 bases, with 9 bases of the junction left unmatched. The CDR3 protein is CASSQTRDSSQFF. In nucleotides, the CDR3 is TGTGCCAGCTCACAAACCCGGGACAGCTCGCAGTTCTTC.

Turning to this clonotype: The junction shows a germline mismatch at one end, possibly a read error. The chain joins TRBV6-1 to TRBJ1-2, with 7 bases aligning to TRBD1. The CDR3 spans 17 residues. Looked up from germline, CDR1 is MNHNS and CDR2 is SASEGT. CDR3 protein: CASSSTTGAMVDYGCTF. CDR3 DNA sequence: TGTGCCAGCAGTAGCACTACAGGGGCGATGGTGGACTATGGCTGCACCTTC.

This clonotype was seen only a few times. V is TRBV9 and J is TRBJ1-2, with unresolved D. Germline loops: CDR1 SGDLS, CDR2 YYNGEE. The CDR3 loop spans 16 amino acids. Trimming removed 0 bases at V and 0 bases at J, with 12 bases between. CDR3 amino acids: CASSVGYGRANYGYTF. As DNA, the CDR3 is TGTGCCAGCAGCGTAGGCTACGGGCGGGCTAACTATGGCTACACCTTC.

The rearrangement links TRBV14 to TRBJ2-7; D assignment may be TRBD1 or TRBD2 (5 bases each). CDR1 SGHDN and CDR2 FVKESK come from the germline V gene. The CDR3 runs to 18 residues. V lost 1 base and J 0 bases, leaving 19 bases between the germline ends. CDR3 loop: CASSQGLHGTLRSYEQYF. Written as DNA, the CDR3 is TGTGCCAGCAGCCAAGGCCTTCATGGGACGCTGCGCTCCTACGAGCAGTACTTC.

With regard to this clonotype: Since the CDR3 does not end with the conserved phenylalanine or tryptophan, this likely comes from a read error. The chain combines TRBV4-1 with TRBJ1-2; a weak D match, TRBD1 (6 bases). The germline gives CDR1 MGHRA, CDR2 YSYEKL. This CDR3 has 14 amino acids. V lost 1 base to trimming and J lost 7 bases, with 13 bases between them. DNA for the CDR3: TGCGCCAGCAGCCAAGGGGACAAAATGCGTGGCTACACCGTC. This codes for CASSQGDKMRGYTV.

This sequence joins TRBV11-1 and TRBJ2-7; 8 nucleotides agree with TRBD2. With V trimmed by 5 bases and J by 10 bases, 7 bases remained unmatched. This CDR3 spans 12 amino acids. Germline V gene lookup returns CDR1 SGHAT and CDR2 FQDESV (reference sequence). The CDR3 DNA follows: TGTGCCAGCAGCCAAGCGGGAGACGTACAGTACTTC. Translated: CASSQAGDVQYF. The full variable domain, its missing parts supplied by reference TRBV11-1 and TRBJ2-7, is EAEVAQSPRYKITEKSQAVAFWCDPISGHATLYWYRQILGQGPELLVQFQDESVVDDSQLPKDRFSAERLKGVDSTLKIQPAELGDSAMYLCASSQAGDVQYFGPGTRLTVT.

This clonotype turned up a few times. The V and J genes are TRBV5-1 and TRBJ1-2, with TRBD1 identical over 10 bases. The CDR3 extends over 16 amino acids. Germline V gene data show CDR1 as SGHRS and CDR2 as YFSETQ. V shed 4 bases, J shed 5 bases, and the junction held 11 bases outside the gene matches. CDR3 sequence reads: CASSMSTGGSSYGYTF. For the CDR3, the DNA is TGCGCCAGCAGCATGTCGACAGGGGGCAGTAGTTATGGCTACACCTTC.

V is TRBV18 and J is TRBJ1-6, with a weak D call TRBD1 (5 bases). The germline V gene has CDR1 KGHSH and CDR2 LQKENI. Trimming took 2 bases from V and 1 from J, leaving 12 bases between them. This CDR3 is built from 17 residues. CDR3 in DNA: TGTGCCAGCTCACCAAATCCCCCAGGGTCCTATAATTCACCCCTCCACTTT. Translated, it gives CASSPNPPGSYNSPLHF. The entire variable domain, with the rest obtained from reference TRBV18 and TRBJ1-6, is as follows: NAGVMQNPRHLVRRRGQEARLRCSPMKGHSHVYWYRQLPEEGLKFMVYLQKENIIDESGMPKERFSAEFPKEGPSILRIQQVVRGDSAAYFCASSPNPPGSYNSPLHFGNGTRLTVT.

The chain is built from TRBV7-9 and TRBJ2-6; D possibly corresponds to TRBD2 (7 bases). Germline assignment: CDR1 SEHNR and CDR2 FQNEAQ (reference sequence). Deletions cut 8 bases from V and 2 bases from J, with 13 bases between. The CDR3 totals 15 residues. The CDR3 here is CASRGAKTGANVLTF. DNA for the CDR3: TGTGCCAGCCGGGGGGCCAAAACTGGGGCCAACGTCCTGACTTTC. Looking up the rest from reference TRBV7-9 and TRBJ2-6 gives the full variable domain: DTGVSQNPRHKITKRGQNVTFRCDPISEHNRLYWYRQTLGQGPEFLTYFQNEAQLEKSRLLSDRFSAERPKGSFSTLEIQRTEQGDSAMYLCASRGAKTGANVLTFGAGSRLTVL.

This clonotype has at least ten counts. CDR3 sequence: CASSHNMASNYGYTF. The CDR3 coding sequence is TGTGCCAGCAGCCACAACATGGCCTCTAACTATGGCTACACCTTC. This rearrangement joins TRBV5-6 to TRBJ1-2; the D is unclear. Trimming shortened V by 4 bases and J by 0 bases, and 13 bases separated the two germline ends. The CDR3 has 15 residues. Germline CDR1 reads SGHDT; CDR2 reads YYEEEE.

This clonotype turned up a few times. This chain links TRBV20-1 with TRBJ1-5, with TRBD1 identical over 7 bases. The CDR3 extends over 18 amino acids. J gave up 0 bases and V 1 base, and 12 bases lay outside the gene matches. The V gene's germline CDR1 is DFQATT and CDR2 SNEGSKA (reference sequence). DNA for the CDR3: TGCAGTGCTAGAGCTCTACGGACAGGAGAATATAGCAATCAGCCCCAGCATTTT. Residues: CSARALRTGEYSNQPQHF.

This chain's CDR3 is CASSEDRGLLGYTF. The DNA of the CDR3 is TGTGCCAGTTCCGAGGACAGGGGGCTCCTTGGCTACACCTTC. The chain carries TRBV2 and TRBJ1-2, with 11 positions matching TRBD1. Germline loops: CDR1 SNHLY, CDR2 FYNNEI. The length of the CDR3 is 14 residues. V lost 9 bases, J lost 7 bases, and 10 bases stayed unmatched.

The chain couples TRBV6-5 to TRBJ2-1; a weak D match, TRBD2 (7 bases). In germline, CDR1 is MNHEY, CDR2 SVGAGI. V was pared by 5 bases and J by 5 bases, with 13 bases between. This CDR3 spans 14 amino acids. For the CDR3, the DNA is TGTGCCAGCAGTAGGGGGACTACTAACAATGAGCAGTTCTTC. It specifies CASSRGTTNNEQFF.

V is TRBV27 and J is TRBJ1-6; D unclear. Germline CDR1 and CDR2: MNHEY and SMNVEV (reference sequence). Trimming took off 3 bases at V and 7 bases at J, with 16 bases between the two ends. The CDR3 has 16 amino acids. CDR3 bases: TGTGCCAGCAGTTTGTGGTCAGCGTTGGGAAATTCACCCCTCCACTTT. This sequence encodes CASSLWSALGNSPLHF.

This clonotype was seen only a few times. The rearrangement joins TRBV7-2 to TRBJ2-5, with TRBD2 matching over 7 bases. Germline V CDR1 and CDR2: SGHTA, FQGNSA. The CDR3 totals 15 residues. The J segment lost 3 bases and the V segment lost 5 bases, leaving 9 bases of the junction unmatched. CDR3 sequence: CASSGGYGGKETQYF. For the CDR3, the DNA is TGTGCCAGCAGCGGAGGTTACGGGGGGAAAGAGACCCAGTACTTC.

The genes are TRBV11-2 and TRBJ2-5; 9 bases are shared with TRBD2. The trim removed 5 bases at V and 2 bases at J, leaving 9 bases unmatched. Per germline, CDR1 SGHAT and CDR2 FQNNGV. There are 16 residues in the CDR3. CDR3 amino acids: CASSHSGGKRQETQYF. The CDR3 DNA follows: TGTGCCAGCAGCCATAGCGGGGGCAAACGACAAGAGACCCAGTACTTC. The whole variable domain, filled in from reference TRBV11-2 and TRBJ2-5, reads EAGVAQSPRYKIIEKRQSVAFWCNPISGHATLYWYQQILGQGPKLLIQFQNNGVVDDSQLPKDRFSAERLKGVDSTLKIQPAKLEDSAVYLCASSHSGGKRQETQYFGPGTRLLVL.

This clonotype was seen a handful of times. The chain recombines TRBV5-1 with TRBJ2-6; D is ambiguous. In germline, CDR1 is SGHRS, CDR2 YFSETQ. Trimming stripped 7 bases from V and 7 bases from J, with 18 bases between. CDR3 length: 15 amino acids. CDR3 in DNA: TGCGCCAGCTCCAAGACATTTAGAGGAGCCAACGTCCTGACTTTC. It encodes CASSKTFRGANVLTF. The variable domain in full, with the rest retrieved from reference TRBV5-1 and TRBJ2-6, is KAGVTQTPRYLIKTRGQQVTLSCSPISGHRSVSWYQQTPGQGLQFLFEYFSETQRNKGNFPGRFSGRQFSNSRSEMNVSTLELGDSALYLCASSKTFRGANVLTFGAGSRLTVL.